This paragraph covers one T cell receptor beta chain sequence. The library came from three nested PCR rounds adapted from ARM-PCR protocols. MiXCR, applied by TCRdb to the multiplex PCR reads, yields one record per CDR3 protein. The table has about 200,000 distinct CDR3 sequences, around 71% seen once. The entry originates in a study of tumor and adjacent non-tumor tissue in lung cancer. Study summary: Samples averaged around 3.9 million productive TCRbeta reads each.

No cell sorting was done before RNA was extracted from the tissue. CDR3 length: 12 amino acids. The V and J ends lost 5 bases and 2 bases respectively, with 6 bases between them. Material: lung tumor tissue. The source is a man in his sixties with non-small cell lung cancer. This rearrangement joins TRBV12-3 or TRBV12-4 to TRBJ1-2; D ambiguous. The CDR3 protein is CASSVTNYGYTF. The CDR3, as DNA: TGTGCCAGCAGTGTCACCAACTATGGCTACACCTTC.